This section outlines one T cell receptor beta chain sequence together with its context. Profiled with immunoSEQ multiplex PCR; TCRdb holds only in-frame clones, not every one. The sample lists about 73,000 clones, under 90% occurring once. The CDR3 has 12 residues. Germline loops: CDR1 SGHTA, CDR2 FQGNSA. V was cut by 8 bases and J by 2 bases, with 10 bases left in between. These data are taken from a study of OX40 agonist ivuxolimab in advanced cancers. Specimen: CD4+ or CD8+ T cells sorted from blood, collected in a trial of the OX40 agonist ivuxolimab. The sequence came from an adult with an advanced solid tumor such as melanoma, head and neck, liver or kidney cancer. The chain uses TRBV7-2 and TRBJ2-7; D ambiguous. The CDR3 nucleotides read TGTGCCAGCGGCAGGAGTACCTACGAGCAGTACTTC. Its translation is CASGRSTYEQYF.